A single sample gave rise to the 12 T cell receptor beta chains below, sequenced in a study of blood T cell repertoires in COVID-19. Data came from immunoSEQ multiplex PCR; TCRdb stores just in-frame clones and leaves some out. The sample contains under 500,000 clones, roughly 89% of which appear only once. Sequencing used peripheral blood. Receptors were obtained from a woman aged 25 to 39 with acute or convalescent COVID-19.

As to this clone: The same CDR3 also results from other DNA sequences found in this sample. J is TRBJ1-2 and V is TRBV5-1; no firm D call. The CDR3 length is 13 residues. CDR1 is SGHRS and CDR2 is YFSETQ in the germline V gene. Trimming shortened V by 2 bases and J by 1 base, and 6 bases separated the two germline ends. CDR3 region: CASSFGDNYGYTF. The CDR3 DNA follows: TGCGCCAGCAGCTTCGGAGATAACTATGGCTACACCTTC.

The chain has TRBV4-2 and TRBJ1-5; D gene ambiguous. Deletions cut 4 bases from V and 8 bases from J, with 15 bases between. The CDR3 is 14 residues long. CDR1 and CDR2 (germline): LGHNA, YNFKEQ. The DNA of the CDR3 is TGTGCCAGCAGCCCTGAAAGATCCACAGAGCCCCAGCATTTT. This sequence encodes CASSPERSTEPQHF.

CDR3: CASSVGGGLARTADTQYF. CDR3 coding DNA: TGTGCCAGCAGCGTAGGAGGAGGACTAGCCCGGACTGCAGATACGCAGTATTTT. The chain recombines TRBV9 with TRBJ2-3; 8 positions match TRBD2. V lost 0 bases to trimming and J lost 4 bases; unmatched junction nucleotides: 13. Germline CDR1 is SGDLS and CDR2 is YYNGEE. The CDR3 extends over 18 amino acids.

This clone appeared a single time. This sequence joins TRBV12-5 and TRBJ2-5; D is unresolved. CDR1 is LGHNT and CDR2 is FRNRAP in the germline V gene. V dropped 5 bases and J dropped 5 bases, with 15 bases sitting between them. The CDR3 extends over 14 amino acids. The CDR3 nucleotides read TGTGCTAGTGGTCCGACGGCGGTCGCGGAGACCCAGTACTTC. It is translated as CASGPTAVAETQYF.

The chain links TRBV28 to TRBJ2-7, with D tentatively TRBD2 (5 bases). The CDR3 covers 16 residues. V was shortened by 4 bases and J by 2 bases, with 18 bases between the two germline ends. Germline CDR1 reads MDHEN; CDR2 reads SYDVKM. The CDR3 nucleotides are TGTGCCAGCAGTTCCCCTCACGAGGGTACGACCTACGAGCAGTACTTC. Translation: CASSSPHEGTTYEQYF.

The V call is TRBV3-1 (or the pseudogene TRBV3-2), the J call TRBJ2-1; 8 bases are a match to TRBD2. J gave up 3 bases and V 4 bases, and 11 bases lay outside the gene matches. This CDR3 spans 17 amino acids. Germline loops: CDR1 LGHDT, CDR2 YNNKEL (reference sequence). CDR3 DNA: TGTGCCAGCAGCCGGAACAACTTAGCGGGGATCTACAATGAGCAGTTCTTC. Amino acid sequence: CASSRNNLAGIYNEQFF.

This sequence joins TRBV7-9 and TRBJ1-4, with 10 nucleotides matching TRBD1. The junction had 4 bases not matched to a gene; V was cut back by 0 bases and J by 0 bases. Germline lookup yields CDR1 SEHNR and CDR2 FQNEAQ (reference sequence). The CDR3 extends over 18 amino acids. CDR3 coding DNA: TGTGCCAGCAGCTTAGCGAAAGGACAGGGGGCAACTAATGAAAAACTGTTTTTT. Translating it yields CASSLAKGQGATNEKLFF.

In its sample, this clone was seen once. V gene TRBV5-1 combines with J gene TRBJ1-2; no clear D. V gave up 0 bases and J gave up 7 bases, with 16 bases separating them. Germline V CDR1 and CDR2: SGHRS, YFSETQ. The length of the CDR3 is 15 residues. CDR3: CASSLELPGPAGYTF. CDR3 coding DNA: TGCGCCAGCAGCTTGGAATTGCCGGGTCCAGCTGGCTACACCTTC.

This clone was picked up a small number of times. The genes are TRBV19 and TRBJ1-6; D is uncertain. Germline V gene data show CDR1 as LNHDA and CDR2 as SQIVND (reference sequence). V was cut by 0 bases and J by 11 bases, with 11 bases left in between. The CDR3 is 14 amino acids. CDR3 DNA sequence: TGTGCCAGTAGTATAGACGGGGTTTTGGCACCCCTCCACTTT. As protein: CASSIDGVLAPLHF.

This clone was counted only a few times. The chain has TRBV5-4 and TRBJ1-2; TRBD1 matches 9 bases. Looked up from germline, CDR1 is SGHNT and CDR2 is YYREEE (reference sequence). Trimming cost V 1 base and J 9 bases; bases outside gene matches: 10. This CDR3 is built from 15 residues. CDR3 DNA: TGTGCCAGCAGCTTGATGGGACAGGGACTTTCTAGCTACACCTTC. Translation: CASSLMGQGLSSYTF. Looking up the rest from reference TRBV5-4 and TRBJ1-2 gives the full variable domain: ETGVTQSPTHLIKTRGQQVTLRCSSQSGHNTVSWYQQALGQGPQFIFQYYREEENGRGNFPPRFSGLQFPNYSSELNVNALELDDSALYLCASSLMGQGLSSYTFGSGTRLTVV.

The chain joins TRBV5-1 to TRBJ2-3, with TRBD1 as a possible D gene (6 bases). This CDR3 has 13 residues. Trimming took off 4 bases at V and 5 bases at J, with 11 bases between the two ends. Germline CDR1 SGHRS, CDR2 YFSETQ. The DNA of the CDR3 is TGCGCCAGCAGCCCACAGGGTGTAGATACGCAGTATTTT. It yields the protein CASSPQGVDTQYF.

This clone has only a few counts. The chain employs TRBV30 and TRBJ1-1, with unresolved D. CDR1 is GTSNPN and CDR2 is SVGIG in the germline V gene (reference sequence). V lost 2 bases and J lost 2, with 9 bases in between. The CDR3 spans 13 residues. DNA of the CDR3: TGTGCCTGGAGTTCACATTTAAACACTGAAGCTTTCTTT. This encodes CAWSSHLNTEAFF.